This TCR beta chain was recorded in a study of human T cells and chemical hapten exposure. The CDR3 totals 10 residues. V shed 8 bases and J shed 9 bases, with 10 bases lying between them. Germline V gene sequence: CDR1 MDHEN, CDR2 SYDVKM. Using its own MiXCR run on the RACE reads, TCRdb lists one record per CDR3 protein. The profile shows fewer than 100,000 distinct CDR3 sequences, roughly 11% of them singletons. This clonotype was detected ten times or more. This sample's time point: patch test 3, about 24 weeks after DPC sensitization. Treatment denoted: therapeutic diphenylcyclopropenone sensitization with weekly scalp DPC.

The sequencing used whole blood, collected in connection with sensitization to the hapten diphenylcyclopropenone (DPC). V gene TRBV28 combines with J gene TRBJ1-2; D is unresolved. This clonotype was obtained from a woman in her 30s with alopecia areata. Some clones in this sample may be carry-over from other donors' samples. In nucleotides, the CDR3 is TGTGCCAGCGGTCGGGAAAGCTACACCTTC. The encoded protein is CASGRESYTF.